The 12 T cell receptor beta chains in this list originate from one sample, sequenced in a study of T cell clonality in common variable immunodeficiency. Overall study findings and caveats: Common variable immunodeficiency TCR beta sequences reportedly had fewer deletions and N-nucleotide insertions.

Antigen specificity for these receptors is unknown. The assay was immunoSEQ multiplex PCR, and TCRdb's table has in-frame clones only and misses some. The sample contains over 30,000 clones, none of them singletons. Material: peripheral blood mononuclear cells. The receptors were gathered from a human donor with common variable immunodeficiency.

This clone was seen repeatedly, ten times or more. The CDR3 goes on 3 residues after the read ends, and that part is filled in from the germline J gene. V usage is TRBV5-6 and J usage is TRBJ1-2, with 8 nucleotides matching TRBD1. The V gene's germline CDR1 is SGHDT and CDR2 YYEEEE. The V segment lost 4 bases and the J segment 4 bases; nucleotides outside the gene matches: 9. The CDR3 loop spans 15 amino acids. The CDR3 sequence: CASSVGQGSGYGYTF. The part of the CDR3 DNA that was read is TGTGCCAGCAGCGTAGGACAGGGCTCGGGCTATGGC.

Many counts were recorded for this clone. Sequencing ends 3 residues short of the CDR3 end; the germline J gene provides the rest. V usage is TRBV5-6 and J usage is TRBJ2-1; D is perhaps TRBD2 (6 bases). This CDR3 is built from 11 residues. The germline V and J ends were trimmed by 7 bases and 9 bases, with 11 bases remaining between them. Per the germline V gene, CDR1 is SGHDT and CDR2 is YYEEEE. Here the CDR3 reads CASGTGGEQFF. The CDR3 DNA, read in part, is TGTGCCAGCGGGACCGGGGGTGAG.

The sample holds many counts of this clone. The CDR3 end is not reached by the read, which stops 3 residues before it; the germline J gene fills it in. The chain recombines TRBV5-1 with TRBJ2-5; a weak D match, TRBD1 (5 bases). Germline V CDR1 and CDR2: SGHRS, YFSETQ. Trimming stripped 0 bases from V and 6 bases from J, with 15 bases between. The CDR3 totals 15 residues. The DNA read from the CDR3 is TGCGCCAGCAGCTTGGGTGGGTCAGGGAAGAAGACC. It codes for CASSLGGSGKKT. The entire CDR3 reads CASSLGGSGKKTQYF. Full variable domain (remainder filled in from reference TRBV5-1 and TRBJ2-5): KAGVTQTPRYLIKTRGQQVTLSCSPISGHRSVSWYQQTPGQGLQFLFEYFSETQRNKGNFPGRFSGRQFSNSRSEMNVSTLELGDSALYLCASSLGGSGKKTQYFGPGTRLLVL.

This clone was detected many times. CDR3: CASSIELNRGYDNEQFF. CDR3 DNA (partial): TGTGCCAGTAGTATAGAGCTAAACAGGGGGTATGACAATGAG. This chain connects TRBV19 to TRBJ2-1; 8 bases align to TRBD1. The read ends 3 residues early relative to the CDR3; the germline J gene fills the gap. Germline loops: CDR1 LNHDA, CDR2 SQIVND (reference sequence). This CDR3 contains 17 residues. J lost 5 bases, V lost 0 bases, and 9 bases had no gene match.

This clone showed up many times. The missing CDR3 end, 3 residues past where the read stops, is filled in from the germline J gene. The chain has TRBV9 and TRBJ2-5; D is perhaps TRBD2 (6 bases). The V and J ends lost 3 bases and 5 bases respectively, with 14 bases between them. Germline-derived CDR1 and CDR2 are SGDLS and YYNGEE. The CDR3 totals 14 residues. CDR3 amino acids: CASSATWGDETQYF. The sequenced CDR3 bases are TGTGCCAGCAGCGCCACGTGGGGGGATGAGACC.

This clone was recorded a few times. The same CDR3 can be traced to other DNA sequences in this sample. Incomplete CDR3 DNA: TGTGCCAGCACCTCCTCGTACGAG. This codes for CASTSSYE. The full CDR3 sequence reads CASTSSYEQYF. The V and J genes are TRBV6-2 or TRBV6-3 and TRBJ2-7; D not resolved. The read ends 3 residues shy of where the CDR3 ends; the end is completed using the germline J gene. Germline V gives CDR1 MNHEY, CDR2 SVGEGT. V was shortened by 7 bases and J by 4 bases, with 8 bases between the two germline ends. This CDR3 contains 11 residues.

This clone was seen a few times. Sequencing ends 3 residues short of the CDR3 end; the germline J gene provides the rest. The chain uses TRBV7-9 and TRBJ2-7; D not resolved. The V gene lost 5 bases and the J gene lost 3 bases, with 8 bases spanning the gap. Germline lookup yields CDR1 SEHNR and CDR2 FQNEAQ (reference sequence). CDR3 size: 12 residues. CDR3: CASSPNFYEQYF. Incomplete CDR3 DNA: TGTGCCAGCAGCCCTAACTTCTACGAG.

Many counts were recorded for this clone. Partial CDR3 DNA: TGTGCCTGGAGTTTAACTAGTACCTATGGC. Protein: CAWSLTSTYG. The whole CDR3 reads CAWSLTSTYGYTF. The chain couples TRBV30 to TRBJ1-2; D unresolved. Coverage ceases 3 residues before the CDR3 finishes, and the germline J gene fills in the end. This CDR3 comprises 13 residues. Trimming took off 2 bases at V and 4 bases at J, with 11 bases between the two ends. Germline V gene lookup returns CDR1 GTSNPN and CDR2 SVGIG (reference sequence).

A note on this clone: The CDR3 extends 3 residues past the end of the read, so its final part is completed from the germline J gene. The chain combines TRBV6-2 or TRBV6-3 with TRBJ2-5; 12 bases map to TRBD2. The CDR3 extends over 15 amino acids. V lost 6 bases, J lost 2 bases, and 4 bases stayed unmatched. Germline V gene data show CDR1 as MNHEY and CDR2 as SVGEGT. The CDR3 loop is CASRTGTSGQETQYF. CDR3 bases read: TGTGCCAGCAGAACCGGGACTAGCGGGCAAGAGACC.

Incomplete CDR3 DNA: TGTGCCAGTAGTATAAGGTTTTTAGGGCAGAACACTGAA. It encodes CASSIRFLGQNTE. The whole CDR3 sequence is CASSIRFLGQNTEAFF. This chain joins TRBV19 and TRBJ1-1; D gene uncertain. The CDR3 extends 3 residues past the end of the read, so its final part is completed from the germline J gene. CDR3 length: 16 residues. Between the trimmed V and J ends, which lost 2 bases and 1 base, there was a span of 14 bases. CDR1 and CDR2 from the germline V gene are LNHDA and SQIVND (reference sequence). Combining the CDR3 with reference TRBV19 and TRBJ1-1 gives the whole variable domain DGGITQSPKYLFRKEGQNVTLSCEQNLNHDAMYWYRQDPGQGLRLIYYSQIVNDFQKGDIAEGYSVSREKKESFPLTVTSAQKNPTAFYLCASSIRFLGQNTEAFFGQGTRLTVV.

The sample holds many counts of this clone. The read terminates 3 residues before the CDR3 end, so the remaining end is supplied by the germline J gene. Other DNA sequences in this specimen translate into the identical CDR3. The rearrangement links TRBV7-9 to TRBJ2-1, with 9 bases aligning to TRBD2. The CDR3 sequence is 15 residues long. Trimming cost V 5 bases and J 5 bases; bases outside gene matches: 7. Germline CDR1 is SEHNR and CDR2 is FQNEAQ (reference sequence). CDR3 sequence: CASSERGRVNNEQFF. The sequenced part of the CDR3 DNA is TGTGCCAGCAGCGAGCGCGGGAGGGTCAACAATGAG.

Notes on this clone: The read finishes 3 residues shy of the CDR3 end, and the germline J gene is used to complete it. The J gene is TRBJ2-1, the V gene TRBV5-6, with 7 bases fitting TRBD1. CDR1 and CDR2 (germline): SGHDT, YYEEEE. Trimming cost V 2 bases and J 2 bases; bases outside gene matches: 1. The CDR3 loop spans 14 amino acids. CDR3 DNA, as far as it was read: TGTGCCAGCAGCTTCCAGGGGGCCTACAATGAG. This sequence encodes CASSFQGAYNE. The full CDR3 protein reads CASSFQGAYNEQFF.